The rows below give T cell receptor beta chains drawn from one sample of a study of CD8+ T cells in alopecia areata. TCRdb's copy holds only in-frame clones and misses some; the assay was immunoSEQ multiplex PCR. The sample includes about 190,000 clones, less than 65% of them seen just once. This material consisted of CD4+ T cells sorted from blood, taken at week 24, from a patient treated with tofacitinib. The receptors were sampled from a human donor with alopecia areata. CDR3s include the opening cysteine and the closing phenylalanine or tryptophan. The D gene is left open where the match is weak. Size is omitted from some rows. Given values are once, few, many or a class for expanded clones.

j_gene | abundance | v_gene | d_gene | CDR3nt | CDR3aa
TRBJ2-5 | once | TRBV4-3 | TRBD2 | TGCGCCAGCAGCCAAGTCGGAGCGGGGGGGCCCAAAGGGACCCAGTACTTC | CASSQVGAGGPKGTQYF
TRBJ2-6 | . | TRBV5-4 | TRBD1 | TGTGCCAGCAGCCCGGGACAGGGGGCGCGGGCCAACGTCCTGACTTTC | CASSPGQGARANVLTF
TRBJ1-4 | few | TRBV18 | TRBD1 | TGTGCCAGCTCAGCGCCGGACAGGGGTTGGGAAAAACTGTTTTTT | CASSAPDRGWEKLFF
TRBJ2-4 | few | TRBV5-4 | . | TGTGCCAGCAGCTTGGATCAGGGGAAAAACATTCAGTACTTC | CASSLDQGKNIQYF
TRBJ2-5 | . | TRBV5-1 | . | TGCGCCAGCAGCCCCTTGGGACTTTCTGGGGAGACCCAGTACTTC | CASSPLGLSGETQYF
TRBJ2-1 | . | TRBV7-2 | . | TGTGCCAGCAGCTCACAGGGAGAGGCTTACAATGAGCAGTTCTTC | CASSSQGEAYNEQFF
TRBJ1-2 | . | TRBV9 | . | TGTGCCAGCAGCGCCCACTCACGTCCGGCCACCTTC | CASSAHSRPATF
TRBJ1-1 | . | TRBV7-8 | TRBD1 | TGTGCCAGCAGCCGGACAGGACAGGGGACATCAGCTTTCTTT | CASSRTGQGTSAFF
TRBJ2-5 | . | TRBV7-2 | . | TGTGCCAGCAGCTTAGGGGTATCAGGGACGGTTGAGACCCAGTACTTC | CASSLGVSGTVETQYF
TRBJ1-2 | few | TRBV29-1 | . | TGCAGCCACGAACCCACTGACAGCCGCTACTATGGCTACACCTTC | CSHEPTDSRYYGYTF
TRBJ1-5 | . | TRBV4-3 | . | TGCGCCAGCAGCTTACCCGGGACCCTTGGTCGCTATAGCAATCAGCCCCAGCATTTT | CASSLPGTLGRYSNQPQHF
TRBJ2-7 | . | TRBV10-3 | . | TGTGCCATCAGTGAGCGGGGGGCCATGTACGAGCAGTACTTC | CAISERGAMYEQYF
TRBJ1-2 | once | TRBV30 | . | TGTGCCTGGGGGCATGGCTACCCTGGCTACACCTTC | CAWGHGYPGYTF
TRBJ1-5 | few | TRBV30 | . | TGTGCCTGGAGTGTCTCCGGACCGGGTCAGCCCCAGCATTTT | CAWSVSGPGQPQHF
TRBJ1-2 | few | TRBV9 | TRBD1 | TGTGCCAGCACGGTAACGGACAGGGGGCTTGGCTACACCTTC | CASTVTDRGLGYTF
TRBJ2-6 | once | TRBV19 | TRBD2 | TGTGCCAGTAGTATCGCGGGGGGCTCTGGGGCCAACGTCCTGACTTTC | CASSIAGGSGANVLTF
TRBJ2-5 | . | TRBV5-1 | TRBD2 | TGCGCCAGCAGCATAAGGACTAGCCTGGAGACCCAGTACTTC | CASSIRTSLETQYF
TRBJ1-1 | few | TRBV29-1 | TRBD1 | TGCAGCGTTGAGAAAAACAGGGGTACTGAAGCTTTCTTT | CSVEKNRGTEAFF
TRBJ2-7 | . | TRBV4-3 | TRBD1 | TGCGCCAGCAGCCACCGGACAGGGGGGACATACGAGCAGTACTTC | CASSHRTGGTYEQYF
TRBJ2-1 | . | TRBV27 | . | TGTGCCAGCACCAAGAGCCGGGGGAGCAGGGAGCAGTTCTTC | CASTKSRGSREQFF
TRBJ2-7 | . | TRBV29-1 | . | TGCAGCGTTGAAGTGTCGGCTTTCTCCGAGCAGTACTTC | CSVEVSAFSEQYF
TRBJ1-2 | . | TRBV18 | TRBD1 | TGTGCCAGCTCACCCACAGACAGGGCCTATGGCTACACCTTC | CASSPTDRAYGYTF
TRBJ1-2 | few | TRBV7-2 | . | TGTGCCAGCAGCTTAGGTGGTGAATTCTATGGCTACACCTTC | CASSLGGEFYGYTF
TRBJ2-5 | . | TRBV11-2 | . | TGTGCCAGCAGCTTAGATCGGTCAGAGACCCAGTACTTC | CASSLDRSETQYF
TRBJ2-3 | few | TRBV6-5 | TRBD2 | TGTGCCAGCAGTCATCCAGCGGGGGGGCCAGATACGCAGTATTTT | CASSHPAGGPDTQYF
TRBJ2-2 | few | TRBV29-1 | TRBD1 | TGCAGCACAGTTGAGGGGGCCAACACCGGGGAGCTGTTTTTT | CSTVEGANTGELFF
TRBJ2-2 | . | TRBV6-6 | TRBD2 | TGTGCCAGCAGGGAGCGGGGAGGACCGAACACCGGGGAGCTGTTTTTT | CASRERGGPNTGELFF
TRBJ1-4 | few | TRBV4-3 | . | TGCGCCAGCAGCCAAGATCGAGTTTCTAATGAAAAACTGTTTTTT | CASSQDRVSNEKLFF
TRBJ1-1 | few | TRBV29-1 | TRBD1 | TGCAGCGTTGTAGTGACAGGGCTAAACACTGAAGCTTTCTTT | CSVVVTGLNTEAFF
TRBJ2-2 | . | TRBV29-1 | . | TGCAGCGTTGAAGAGAGATCCGGGGCCGGGGAGCTGTTTTTT | CSVEERSGAGELFF
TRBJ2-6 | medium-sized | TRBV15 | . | TGTGCCACCAGCAGAGAAGGAGACTCTGGGGCCAACGTCCTGACTTTC | CATSREGDSGANVLTF
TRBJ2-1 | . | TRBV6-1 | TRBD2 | TGTGCCAGCAGTGAAGCCGGGGGGGCCAGCAATGAGCAGTTCTTC | CASSEAGGASNEQFF
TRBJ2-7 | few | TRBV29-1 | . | TGCAGCGTTGGTCAGGGAGGTCTCTACGAGCAGTACTTC | CSVGQGGLYEQYF
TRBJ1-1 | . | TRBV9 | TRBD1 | TGTGCCAGCAGCGTAGGAAAAGGACAGGGTAGGACTGAAGCTTTCTTT | CASSVGKGQGRTEAFF
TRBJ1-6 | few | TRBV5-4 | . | TGTGCCAGCAGCTTGAACAGGGCGAATTCACCCCTCCACTTT | CASSLNRANSPLHF
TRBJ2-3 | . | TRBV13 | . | TGTGCCAGCAGCCACGGGACGGTCTCAGATACGCAGTATTTT | CASSHGTVSDTQYF
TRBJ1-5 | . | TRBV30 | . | TGTGCCTGGAGTGCCGCAATCGGTCAGCCCCAGCATTTT | CAWSAAIGQPQHF
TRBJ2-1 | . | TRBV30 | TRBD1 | TGTGCCTGGGAACCGGGACAGAGCTCCTACAATGAGCAGTTCTTC | CAWEPGQSSYNEQFF
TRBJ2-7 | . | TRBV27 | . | TGTGCCAGCAGTACCATCGGGCTCTCCTACGAGCAGTACTTC | CASSTIGLSYEQYF
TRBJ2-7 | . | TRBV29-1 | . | TGCAGCGTTGGTCACCGGACGGGGACCGACGAGCAGTACTTC | CSVGHRTGTDEQYF
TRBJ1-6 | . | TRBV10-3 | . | TGTGCCATCAGTGAGTCAAGAAAAACCAATTCACCCCTCCACTTT | CAISESRKTNSPLHF
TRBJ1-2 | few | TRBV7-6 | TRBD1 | TGTGCCAGCAGCCTAAGACCGGACAGGGCGGCCTATGGCTACACCTTC | CASSLRPDRAAYGYTF
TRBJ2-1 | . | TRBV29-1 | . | TGCAGCGTCCCACTAGCAAACAATGAGCAGTTCTTC | CSVPLANNEQFF
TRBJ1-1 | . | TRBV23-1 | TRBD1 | TGCGCCAGCAGTCGCTATGAGGGGGCCAAAAGGGCTGAAGCTTTCTTT | CASSRYEGAKRAEAFF
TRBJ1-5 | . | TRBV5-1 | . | TGCGCCAGCAGCGAACAGGGAAATAGGGATCAGCCCCAGCATTTT | CASSEQGNRDQPQHF
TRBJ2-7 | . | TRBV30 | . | TGTGCCTGGAGTCCTGGGATGTTCGAGCAGTACTTC | CAWSPGMFEQYF
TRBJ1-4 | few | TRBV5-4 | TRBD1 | TGTGCCAGCAGCTTGGACGGGACAGCAACTAATGAAAAACTGTTTTTT | CASSLDGTATNEKLFF
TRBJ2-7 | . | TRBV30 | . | TGTGCCTGGAGTGAGAATTTCGGATACGAGCAGTACTTC | CAWSENFGYEQYF
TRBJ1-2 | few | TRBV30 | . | TGTGCCTGGAGTGGAGATTACTATGGCTACACCTTC | CAWSGDYYGYTF
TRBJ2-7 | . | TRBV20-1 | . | TGCAGTGCTAGGGTAGTTTCCGAGCAGTACTTC | CSARVVSEQYF
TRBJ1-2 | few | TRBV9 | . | TGTGCCAGCAGCGTAGTGCCAGAAGGAGGCTACACCTTC | CASSVVPEGGYTF